Following are 32 T cell receptor beta chains from one sample sequenced in a study of CD8 T cells in ankylosing spondylitis. MiXCR, run by TCRdb on the 5' RACE reads, gives a single entry per CDR3 protein. The data hold about 230,000 distinct CDR3 sequences, with 7.5% to 9.5% observed a single time. Sequencing was done on a sample of blood, either unsorted or a sorted T cell fraction (not recorded which). The receptors stem from a female donor with ankylosing spondylitis or in good health (not recorded which).

This clonotype has ten or more counts. J is TRBJ2-4 and V is TRBV20-1; D remains ambiguous. Germline CDR1 reads DFQATT; CDR2 reads SNEGSKA (reference sequence). CDR3 length: 14 residues. Trimming stripped 2 bases from V and 0 bases from J, with 8 bases between. In DNA, the CDR3 is TGCAGTGCTAGAACCCAGCTAGCCAAAAACATTCAGTACTTC. It encodes CSARTQLAKNIQYF.

This clonotype has a count of ten or more. The chain couples TRBV6-2 or TRBV6-3 to TRBJ1-5; D gene ambiguous. CDR1 and CDR2 from the germline V gene are MNHEY and SVGEGT. V was trimmed by 8 bases and J by 1 base, leaving 12 bases between them. The CDR3 consists of 14 residues. CDR3 amino acids: CASRRTASNQPQHF. CDR3 bases: TGTGCCAGCCGTAGGACGGCCAGCAATCAGCCCCAGCATTTT.

The sample holds many counts of this clonotype. The chain recombines TRBV20-1 with TRBJ2-5, with a weak D call TRBD2 (6 bases). The V gene's germline CDR1 is DFQATT and CDR2 SNEGSKA (reference sequence). With 6 bases removed from V and 3 bases from J, the gap between germline ends came to 11 bases. The CDR3 has 12 amino acids. The CDR3 DNA follows: TGCAGTGCGCCGACTAGAGAAGAGACCCAGTACTTC. Its protein product is CSAPTREETQYF.

A few counts support this clonotype. CDR3 nucleotide sequence: TGTGCCAGTAGTAGGGAGGGGCCAGGAAATGTGAAGTACTTC. Its translation is CASSREGPGNVKYF. The chain employs TRBV19 and TRBJ2-7, with TRBD2 matching over 7 bases. The trim removed 4 bases at V and 11 bases at J, leaving 14 bases unmatched. The CDR3 length is 14 residues. CDR1 and CDR2 (germline): LNHDA, SQIVND (reference sequence).

This clonotype was picked up many times. The V call is TRBV5-1, the J call TRBJ2-5, with a weak D call TRBD2 (6 bases). Germline V gene sequence: CDR1 SGHRS, CDR2 YFSETQ. V gave up 2 bases and J gave up 5 bases, with 19 bases separating them. The CDR3 has 16 residues. The CDR3 nucleotides read TGCGCCAGCAGCTTAGGTTTGGAGACTAGGGGCGAGACCCAGTACTTC. Protein sequence: CASSLGLETRGETQYF.

This clonotype was recorded at least ten times. The gene calls are TRBV7-2 and TRBJ2-5, with a weak D call TRBD2 (6 bases). This CDR3 comprises 15 residues. V was trimmed by 3 bases and J by 2 bases, leaving 13 bases between them. CDR1 SGHTA and CDR2 FQGNSA come from the germline V gene. CDR3 DNA: TGTGCCAGCAGCTTGGCGGGAACCCGACAAGAGACCCAGTACTTC. It codes for CASSLAGTRQETQYF.

This clonotype was detected only a few times. V is TRBV20-1 and J is TRBJ2-1, with 7 positions matching TRBD2. Germline V lookup: CDR1 DFQATT, CDR2 SNEGSKA (reference sequence). Trimming cost V 3 bases and J 3 bases; bases outside gene matches: 5. This CDR3 region has 14 residues. CDR3 sequence (DNA): TGCAGTGCTAGCGGCGGGAGTTTCTACAATGAGCAGTTCTTC. Its protein is CSASGGSFYNEQFF.

This clonotype occurred many times. This chain uses TRBV4-2 with TRBJ2-1; 13 bases are a match to TRBD2. After removal of 1 base from V and 8 bases from J, the junction contained 23 bases not matched to a gene. CDR1 and CDR2 (germline): LGHNA, YNFKEQ. The CDR3 runs 22 residues. The CDR3 protein is CASSQANEMGLAGQLGTYEQFF. In DNA form, the CDR3 reads TGTGCCAGCAGCCAAGCCAACGAGATGGGACTAGCGGGACAGCTTGGGACTTATGAGCAGTTCTTC.

This clonotype was observed many times. The J gene is TRBJ1-1, the V gene TRBV6-5, with D uncertain. Deletions cut 4 bases from V and 7 bases from J, with 16 bases between. The CDR3 is 14 residues long. Germline lookup yields CDR1 MNHEY and CDR2 SVGAGI. Written as DNA, the CDR3 is TGTGCCAGCAGTTTGGAGCGGACTGGCTTTGAAGCTTTCTTT. Protein sequence: CASSLERTGFEAFF.

This clonotype was recorded at least ten times. This chain uses TRBV4-3 with TRBJ2-5; D unresolved. Deletions cut 0 bases from V and 0 bases from J, with 11 bases between. The CDR3 extends over 16 amino acids. Germline CDR1 LGHNA, CDR2 YSLEER. CDR3 nucleotides: TGCGCCAGCAGCCAAGATGTGGGATCGTACCAAGAGACCCAGTACTTC. It yields the protein CASSQDVGSYQETQYF.

This clonotype showed up many times. For the CDR3, the DNA is TGCAGTGCTAGAGGGGGGAGCGGGAGGCCCAACAATGAGCAGTTCTTC. Protein: CSARGGSGRPNNEQFF. The J gene is TRBJ2-1, the V gene TRBV20-1; 9 bases fit TRBD2. V was clipped by 1 base and J by 5 bases; unmatched bases: 9. Germline CDR1 reads DFQATT; CDR2 reads SNEGSKA (reference sequence). The CDR3 sequence is 16 residues long.

This clonotype showed up many times. This chain joins TRBV12-3 or TRBV12-4 and TRBJ1-5; no reliable D call. The CDR3 covers 13 residues. Trimming took off 5 bases at V and 7 bases at J, with 12 bases between the two ends. The CDR3 sequence is CASSIHLGQPQHF. CDR3 coding DNA: TGTGCCAGCAGTATACACCTGGGCCAGCCCCAGCATTTT.

This clonotype was found many times. The chain recombines TRBV12-3 or TRBV12-4 with TRBJ1-2; D is ambiguous. This CDR3 is 13 amino acids long. V was shortened by 3 bases and J by 1 base, with 6 bases between the two germline ends. The CDR3 protein is CASSFKINYGYTF. The CDR3 nucleotides read TGTGCCAGCAGTTTTAAGATTAACTATGGCTACACCTTC.

This clonotype was seen ten or more times. In DNA, the CDR3 is TGTGCCAGCAGCTCGAACAGGGGGAATTATGGCTACACCTTC. Translation gives CASSSNRGNYGYTF. The rearrangement joins TRBV7-2 to TRBJ1-2; 8 bases match TRBD1. The CDR3 spans 14 residues. The V segment lost 4 bases and the J segment 5 bases; nucleotides outside the gene matches: 6. Germline V gene sequence: CDR1 SGHTA, CDR2 FQGNSA.

This clonotype was found many times. The gene calls are TRBV7-2 and TRBJ2-7; D may be TRBD1 (6 bases). CDR1 SGHTA and CDR2 FQGNSA come from the germline V gene. This CDR3 contains 15 residues. V gave up 1 base and J gave up 7 bases, with 17 bases separating them. CDR3 in DNA: TGTGCCAGCAGCTTAGTAGGGGGTTCTACCGGAGAGCAGTACTTC. This gives the protein CASSLVGGSTGEQYF.

This clonotype showed up many times. The chain couples TRBV9 to TRBJ2-7, with TRBD1 matching over 8 bases. CDR1 is SGDLS, CDR2 YYNGEE, per germline. V lost 3 bases, J lost 0 bases, and 5 bases stayed unmatched. This CDR3 has 15 amino acids. The chain's CDR3 is CASSGTGGPSYEQYF. The CDR3 DNA sequence: TGTGCCAGCAGCGGTACAGGGGGGCCCTCCTACGAGCAGTACTTC.

This clonotype was detected ten times or more. J is TRBJ1-2 and V is TRBV5-6, with TRBD1 as a possible D gene (6 bases). The CDR3 loop spans 13 amino acids. CDR1 SGHDT and CDR2 YYEEEE come from the germline V gene. Between the trimmed V and J ends, which lost 4 bases and 1 base, there was a span of 8 bases. In nucleotides, the CDR3 is TGTGCCAGCAGCACAGGGTTTAACTATGGCTACACCTTC. It codes for CASSTGFNYGYTF. Full variable domain (remainder filled in from reference TRBV5-6 and TRBJ1-2): DAGVTQSPTHLIKTRGQQVTLRCSPKSGHDTVSWYQQALGQGPQFIFQYYEEEERQRGNFPDRFSGHQFPNYSSELNVNALLLGDSALYLCASSTGFNYGYTFGSGTRLTVV.

Ten or more counts support this clonotype. V is TRBV2 and J is TRBJ1-1, with D maybe TRBD1 (5 bases). The germline V and J ends were trimmed by 6 bases and 1 base, with 9 bases remaining between them. The CDR3 extends over 13 amino acids. The germline gives CDR1 SNHLY, CDR2 FYNNEI. CDR3 in amino acids: CASSQGTNTEAFF. The CDR3 DNA reads TGTGCCAGCAGCCAGGGTACGAACACTGAAGCTTTCTTT.

This clonotype was observed at least ten times. V usage is TRBV12-3 or TRBV12-4 and J usage is TRBJ2-7; D is ambiguous. Trimming pared 6 bases from V and 4 bases from J, leaving 10 bases between. The CDR3 is 12 residues long. DNA for the CDR3: TGTGCCAGCAGGCCGGACGGATACGAGCAGTACTTC. As protein: CASRPDGYEQYF.

This clonotype was detected many times. This chain links TRBV5-1 with TRBJ1-5; possibly TRBD1 for D (6 bases). The CDR3 length is 18 residues. Trimming pared 0 bases from V and 0 bases from J, leaving 16 bases between. Per the germline V gene, CDR1 is SGHRS and CDR2 is YFSETQ. The CDR3 coding sequence is TGCGCCAGCAGCTTGGCCCCTCAAGGGGGGTCTAGCAATCAGCCCCAGCATTTT. This translates into CASSLAPQGGSSNQPQHF.

This clonotype came up many times. This chain connects TRBV7-2 to TRBJ2-4; D might be TRBD1 (6 bases). Trimming cost V 3 bases and J 10 bases, with 13 bases left between them. The CDR3 is 13 residues long. The V gene's germline CDR1 is SGHTA and CDR2 FQGNSA. As DNA, the CDR3 is TGTGCCAGCAGCTTGGGGGCCCTGGGGATTCAGTACTTC. Translation gives CASSLGALGIQYF.

This clonotype was picked up many times. The chain is built from TRBV6-5 and TRBJ2-2; TRBD1 matches 9 bases. Germline lookup yields CDR1 MNHEY and CDR2 SVGAGI. The CDR3 length is 15 residues. V lost 4 bases and J lost 5; bases outside the gene matches: 5. The DNA of the CDR3 is TGTGCCAGCAGTTTCGACAGGGGGTTTACCGGGGAGCTGTTTTTT. Translation gives CASSFDRGFTGELFF.

This clonotype was recorded at least ten times. V gene TRBV3-1 combines with J gene TRBJ2-3; D is tentatively TRBD1 or TRBD2 (5 bases each). The V end lost 2 bases, the J end lost 6 bases, and 6 bases lay between the germline ends. The CDR3 runs 12 residues. Germline V gives CDR1 LGHDT, CDR2 YNNKEL (reference sequence). CDR3 amino acids: CASSQWGDTQYF. The CDR3 DNA reads as TGTGCCAGCAGCCAATGGGGGGATACGCAGTATTTT.

This clonotype was recorded many times. The chain recombines TRBV2 with TRBJ2-2; 10 nucleotides line up with TRBD1. This CDR3 has 15 amino acids. Looked up from germline, CDR1 is SNHLY and CDR2 is FYNNEI. Trimming removed 8 bases from V and 2 bases from J; junction bases left unmatched: 5. CDR3 residues: CASRGTGANTGELFF. The CDR3 DNA reads TGTGCCAGCCGAGGGACAGGGGCTAACACCGGGGAGCTGTTTTTT.

This clonotype was found many times. The chain is built from TRBV20-1 and TRBJ1-1, with 7 bases lining up with TRBD1. The CDR3 is 13 residues long. The J segment lost 5 bases and the V segment lost 5 bases, leaving 8 bases of the junction unmatched. Per the germline V gene, CDR1 is DFQATT and CDR2 is SNEGSKA (reference sequence). CDR3 DNA sequence: TGCAGTGCTTCAGGGGGGGCTTGGACTGAAGCTTTCTTT. Translated, it gives CSASGGAWTEAFF.

This clonotype was counted at least ten times. The rearrangement links TRBV4-2 to TRBJ2-3; D is possibly TRBD2 (5 bases). The CDR3 extends over 17 amino acids. Trimming removed 1 base at V and 1 base at J, with 15 bases between. The germline gives CDR1 LGHNA, CDR2 YNFKEQ. CDR3 region: CASSQAVSGARTDTQYF. The CDR3 DNA reads as TGTGCCAGCAGCCAAGCAGTCAGCGGAGCCCGCACAGATACGCAGTATTTT.

This clonotype was counted many times. DNA for the CDR3: TGTGCCAGCAGCCCTCGGGACGGAGCCTACAATGAGCAGTTCTTC. Translated, it gives CASSPRDGAYNEQFF. The chain couples TRBV7-6 to TRBJ2-1, with D perhaps matching TRBD1 or TRBD2 (5 bases each). Germline CDR1 and CDR2: SGHVS and FNYEAQ. V was shortened by 5 bases and J by 2 bases, with 13 bases between the two germline ends. CDR3 length: 15 residues.

The chain combines TRBV4-2 with TRBJ2-1; D perhaps matches TRBD2 (5 bases). This CDR3 spans 17 amino acids. The germline CDR1 and CDR2 sequences are LGHNA and YNFKEQ. V gave up 5 bases and J gave up 8 bases, with 25 bases separating them. CDR3 bases: TGTGCCAGCAGCGTAAAGCACGGACTCTCGCGTCGTGATGAGCAGTTCTTC. This translates into CASSVKHGLSRRDEQFF.

This clonotype was seen a few times. The chain has TRBV29-1 and TRBJ1-1; tentative D call: TRBD1 (5 bases). The CDR3 runs 14 residues. The germline V and J ends were trimmed by 1 base and 3 bases, with 12 bases remaining between them. Germline V gene data show CDR1 as SQVTM and CDR2 as ANQGSEA. The CDR3 reads CSVEGRARDTEAFF. The CDR3 bases are TGCAGCGTTGAAGGCAGGGCAAGGGACACTGAAGCTTTCTTT.

This clonotype was recorded at least ten times. The chain is built from TRBV7-2 and TRBJ2-7, with D unclear. V dropped 0 bases and J dropped 2 bases, with 11 bases sitting between them. This CDR3 has 15 amino acids. Germline CDR1 is SGHTA and CDR2 is FQGNSA. Here the CDR3 DNA reads TGTGCCAGCAGCTTAGCCTGGAAGGGAACCTACGAGCAGTACTTC. Residues: CASSLAWKGTYEQYF.

A note on this clonotype: A much more abundant neighbour one base away suggests this may be a read error. The rearrangement joins TRBV6-1 to TRBJ2-5; TRBD2 might be the D (5 bases). The CDR3 is made up of 13 amino acids. The germline V gene encodes CDR1 MNHNS and CDR2 SASEGT. The germline V and J ends were trimmed by 6 bases and 6 bases, with 14 bases remaining between them. The CDR3 nucleotides are TGTGCCAGCAGGAGGGCAGCCGCAAAGACCCAGTACTTC. This gives the protein CASRRAAAKTQYF.

This clonotype was observed a few times. The junction and the germline gene differ at one end; a read error may be behind it. The chain joins TRBV5-1 to TRBJ2-7, with 9 bases aligning to TRBD1. CDR3 length: 13 residues. The germline V gene encodes CDR1 SGHRS and CDR2 YFSETQ. The CDR3 protein is CAGRWDRVSEQYF. DNA for the CDR3: TGCGCCGGCAGGTGGGACAGGGTCTCCGAGCAGTACTTC.